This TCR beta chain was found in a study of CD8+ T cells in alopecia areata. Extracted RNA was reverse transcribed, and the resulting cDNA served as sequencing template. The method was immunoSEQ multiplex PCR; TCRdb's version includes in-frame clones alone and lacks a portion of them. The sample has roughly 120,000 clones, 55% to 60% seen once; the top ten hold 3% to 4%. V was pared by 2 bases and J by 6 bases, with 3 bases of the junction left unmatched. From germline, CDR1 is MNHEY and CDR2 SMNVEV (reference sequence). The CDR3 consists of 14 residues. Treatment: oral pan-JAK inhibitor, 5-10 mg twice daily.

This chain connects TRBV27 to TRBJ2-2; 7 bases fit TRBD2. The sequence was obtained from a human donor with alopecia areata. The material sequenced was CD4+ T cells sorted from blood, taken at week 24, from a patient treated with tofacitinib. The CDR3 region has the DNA TGTGCCAGCAGTTTAGGGGCGGGGGCCGGGGAGCTGTTTTTT. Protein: CASSLGAGAGELFF.